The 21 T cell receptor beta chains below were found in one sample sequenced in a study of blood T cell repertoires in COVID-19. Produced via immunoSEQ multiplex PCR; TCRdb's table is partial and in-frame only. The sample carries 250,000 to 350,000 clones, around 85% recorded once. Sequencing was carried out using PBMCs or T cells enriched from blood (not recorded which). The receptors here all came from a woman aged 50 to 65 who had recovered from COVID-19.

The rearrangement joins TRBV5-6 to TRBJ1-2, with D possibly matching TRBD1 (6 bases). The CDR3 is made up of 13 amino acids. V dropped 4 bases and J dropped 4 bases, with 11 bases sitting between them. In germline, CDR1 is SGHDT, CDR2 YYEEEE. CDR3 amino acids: CASSQDRFYGYTF. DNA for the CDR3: TGTGCCAGCAGCCAAGACAGGTTCTATGGCTACACCTTC.

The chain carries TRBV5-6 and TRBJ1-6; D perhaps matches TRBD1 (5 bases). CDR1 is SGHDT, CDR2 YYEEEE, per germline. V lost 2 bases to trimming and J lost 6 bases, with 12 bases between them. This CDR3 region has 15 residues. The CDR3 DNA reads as TGTGCCAGCAGCTTTTGGGGGGGATTTAATTCACCCCTCCACTTT. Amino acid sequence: CASSFWGGFNSPLHF.

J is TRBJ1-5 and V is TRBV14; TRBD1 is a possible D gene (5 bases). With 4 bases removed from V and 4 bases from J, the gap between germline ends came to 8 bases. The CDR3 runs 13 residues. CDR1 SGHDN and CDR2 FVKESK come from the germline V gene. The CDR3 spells CASSPGENQPQHF. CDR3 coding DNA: TGTGCCAGCAGCCCGGGGGAGAATCAGCCCCAGCATTTT.

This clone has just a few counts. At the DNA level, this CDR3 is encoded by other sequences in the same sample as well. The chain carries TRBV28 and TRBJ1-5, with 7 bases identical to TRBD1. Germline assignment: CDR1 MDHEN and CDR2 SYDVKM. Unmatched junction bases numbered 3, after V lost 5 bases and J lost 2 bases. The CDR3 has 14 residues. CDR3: CASSLTGGNQPQHF. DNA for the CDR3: TGTGCCAGCAGTCTCACAGGGGGCAATCAGCCCCAGCATTTT. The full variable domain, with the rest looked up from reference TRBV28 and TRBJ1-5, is DVKVTQSSRYLVKRTGEKVFLECVQDMDHENMFWYRQDPGLGLRLIYFSYDVKMKEKGDIPEGYSVSREKKERFSLILESASTNQTSMYLCASSLTGGNQPQHFGDGTRLSIL.

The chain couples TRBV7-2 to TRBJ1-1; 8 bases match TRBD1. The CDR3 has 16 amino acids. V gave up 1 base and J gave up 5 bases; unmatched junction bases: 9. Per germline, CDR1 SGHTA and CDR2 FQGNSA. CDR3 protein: CASSLGPQGARTEAFF. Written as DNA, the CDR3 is TGTGCCAGCAGCTTAGGCCCTCAGGGGGCGCGAACTGAAGCTTTCTTT.

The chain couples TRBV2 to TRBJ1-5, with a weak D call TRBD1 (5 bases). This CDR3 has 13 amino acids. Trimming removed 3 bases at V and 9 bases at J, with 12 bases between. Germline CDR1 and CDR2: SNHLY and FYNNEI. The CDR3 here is CASSDRVMAPQHF. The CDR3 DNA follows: TGTGCCAGCAGTGACAGGGTAATGGCGCCCCAGCATTTT.

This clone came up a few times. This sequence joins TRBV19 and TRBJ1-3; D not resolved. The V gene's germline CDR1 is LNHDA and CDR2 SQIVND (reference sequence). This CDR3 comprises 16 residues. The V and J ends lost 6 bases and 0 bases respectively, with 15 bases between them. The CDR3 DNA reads TGTGCCAGTAGCGGATTCGGGGATGTCTCTGGAAACACCATATATTTT. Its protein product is CASSGFGDVSGNTIYF. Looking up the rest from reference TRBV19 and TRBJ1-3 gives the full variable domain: DGGITQSPKYLFRKEGQNVTLSCEQNLNHDAMYWYRQDPGQGLRLIYYSQIVNDFQKGDIAEGYSVSREKKESFPLTVTSAQKNPTAFYLCASSGFGDVSGNTIYFGEGSWLTVV.

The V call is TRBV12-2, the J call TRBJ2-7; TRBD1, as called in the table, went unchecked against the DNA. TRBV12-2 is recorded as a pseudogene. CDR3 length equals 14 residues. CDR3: CASRVGTLGYEQYF. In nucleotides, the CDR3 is TGTGCAAGTCGCGTCGGGACACTAGGCTACGAGCAGTACTTC.

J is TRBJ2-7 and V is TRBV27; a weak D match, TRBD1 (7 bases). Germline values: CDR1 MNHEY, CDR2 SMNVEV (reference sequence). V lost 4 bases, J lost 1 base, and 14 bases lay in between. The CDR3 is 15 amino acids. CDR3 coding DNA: TGTGCCAGCAGTTACAGGCAGGGGGGATCCTACGAGCAGTACTTC. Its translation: CASSYRQGGSYEQYF.

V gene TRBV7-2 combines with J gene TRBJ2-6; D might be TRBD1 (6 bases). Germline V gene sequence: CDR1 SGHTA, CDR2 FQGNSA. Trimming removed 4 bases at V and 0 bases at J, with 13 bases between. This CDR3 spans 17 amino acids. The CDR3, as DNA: TGTGCCAGCAGCTCCCGGACAGTAAACTCTGGGGCCAACGTCCTGACTTTC. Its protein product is CASSSRTVNSGANVLTF.

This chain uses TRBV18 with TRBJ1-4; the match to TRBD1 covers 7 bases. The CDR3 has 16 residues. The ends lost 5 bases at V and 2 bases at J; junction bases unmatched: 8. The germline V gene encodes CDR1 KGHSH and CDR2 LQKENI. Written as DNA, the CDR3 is TGTGCCAGCTCAACGAGACAGGGTGGGACTAATGAAAAACTGTTTTTT. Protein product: CASSTRQGGTNEKLFF.

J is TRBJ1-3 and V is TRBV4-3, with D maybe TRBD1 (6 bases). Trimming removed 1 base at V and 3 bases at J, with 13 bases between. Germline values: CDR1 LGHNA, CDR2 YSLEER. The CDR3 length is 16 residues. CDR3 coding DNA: TGCGCCAGCAGCCAAGTAGGGGGTTACGGTGGAAACACCATATATTTT. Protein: CASSQVGGYGGNTIYF.

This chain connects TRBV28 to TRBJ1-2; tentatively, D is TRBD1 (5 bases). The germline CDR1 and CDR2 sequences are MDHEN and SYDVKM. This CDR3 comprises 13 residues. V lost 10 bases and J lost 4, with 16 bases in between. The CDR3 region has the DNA TGTGCCACTACAGGCCCCCCGGGCTATGGCTACACCTTC. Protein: CATTGPPGYGYTF.

This CDR3 is CASSPRTSGVESEQFF. The CDR3 DNA is TGTGCCAGCAGTCCCCGGACTAGCGGGGTCGAATCTGAGCAGTTCTTC. V gene TRBV28 combines with J gene TRBJ2-1; 12 nucleotides line up with TRBD2. Germline trimming cut 5 bases from V and 9 bases from J; bases unmatched to any gene: 11. The CDR3 runs 16 residues. CDR1 is MDHEN, CDR2 SYDVKM, per germline.

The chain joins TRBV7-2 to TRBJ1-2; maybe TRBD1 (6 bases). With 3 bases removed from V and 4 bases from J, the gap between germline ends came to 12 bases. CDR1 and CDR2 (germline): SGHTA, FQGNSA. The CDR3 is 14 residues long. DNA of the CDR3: TGTGCCAGCAGCTTTGGGGGGGCTGGCTATGGCTACACCTTC. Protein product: CASSFGGAGYGYTF.

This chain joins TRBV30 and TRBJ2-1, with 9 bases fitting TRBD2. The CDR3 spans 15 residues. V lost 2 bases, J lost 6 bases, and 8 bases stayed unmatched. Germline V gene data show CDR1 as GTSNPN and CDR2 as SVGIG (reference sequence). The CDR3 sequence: CAWSPPGLARNEQFF. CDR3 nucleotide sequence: TGTGCCTGGAGTCCCCCGGGACTAGCCCGCAATGAGCAGTTCTTC.

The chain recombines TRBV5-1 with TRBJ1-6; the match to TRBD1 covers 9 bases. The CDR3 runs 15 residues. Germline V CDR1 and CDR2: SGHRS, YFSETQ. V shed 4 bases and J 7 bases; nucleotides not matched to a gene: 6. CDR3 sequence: CASSPGTGRNSPLHF. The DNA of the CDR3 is TGCGCCAGCAGCCCCGGGACAGGGAGGAATTCACCCCTCCACTTT.

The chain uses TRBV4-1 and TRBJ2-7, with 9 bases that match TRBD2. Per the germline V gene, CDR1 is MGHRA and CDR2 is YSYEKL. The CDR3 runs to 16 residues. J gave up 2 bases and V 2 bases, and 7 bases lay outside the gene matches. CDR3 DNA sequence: TGCGCCAGCAGCCAAAAATTGGCTAGCGGGGCCTACGAGCAGTACTTC. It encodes CASSQKLASGAYEQYF.

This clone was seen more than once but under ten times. CDR3 bases: TGTGCTAGTGGTCCGCACACAGGGTACTATGGCTACACCTTC. Its protein product is CASGPHTGYYGYTF. The rearrangement uses TRBV12-5 and TRBJ1-2; possibly TRBD1 for D (6 bases). V lost 5 bases to trimming and J lost 3 bases, with 13 bases between them. The V gene's germline CDR1 is LGHNT and CDR2 FRNRAP. The CDR3 loop spans 14 amino acids.

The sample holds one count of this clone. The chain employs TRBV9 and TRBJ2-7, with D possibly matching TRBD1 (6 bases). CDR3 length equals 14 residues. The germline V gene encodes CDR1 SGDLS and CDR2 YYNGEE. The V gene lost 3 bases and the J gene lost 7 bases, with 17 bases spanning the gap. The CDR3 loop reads CASSETGTVGEQYF. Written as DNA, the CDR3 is TGTGCCAGCAGCGAAACAGGGACCGTGGGAGAGCAGTACTTC.

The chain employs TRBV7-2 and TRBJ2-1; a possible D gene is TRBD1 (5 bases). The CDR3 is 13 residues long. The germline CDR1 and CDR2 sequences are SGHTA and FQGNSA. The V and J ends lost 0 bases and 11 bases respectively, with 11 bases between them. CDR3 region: CASSLATAEKQFF. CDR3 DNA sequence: TGTGCCAGCAGCTTAGCGACAGCAGAAAAGCAGTTCTTC.